Shown below are 17 T cell receptor beta chains from a single sample sequenced in a study of blood T cell repertoires in COVID-19. The table came from immunoSEQ multiplex PCR; TCRdb's copy has only in-frame clones and leaves some out. The data hold 95,000 to 110,000 clones, with about four fifths observed a single time. Material for sequencing was peripheral blood. All receptors come from a man in his 60s with acute or convalescent COVID-19.

This clone was counted between two and nine times. V usage is TRBV12-3 or TRBV12-4 and J usage is TRBJ1-2, with 9 bases that match TRBD1. Unmatched junction bases numbered 7, after V lost 6 bases and J lost 8 bases. The length of the CDR3 is 13 residues. Here the CDR3 reads CASRPNRGQGYTF. CDR3 sequence (DNA): TGTGCCAGCAGACCAAACAGGGGGCAAGGCTACACCTTC.

V is TRBV18 and J is TRBJ1-2, with D perhaps TRBD1 (5 bases). CDR1 and CDR2 from the germline V gene are KGHSH and LQKENI. V lost 1 base, J lost 6 bases, and 12 bases lay in between. The CDR3 is 14 residues long. CDR3 protein: CASSPQSLGDGYTF. Here the CDR3 DNA reads TGTGCCAGCTCACCACAGTCTCTAGGGGATGGCTACACCTTC. The full variable domain, with the rest looked up from reference TRBV18 and TRBJ1-2, is NAGVMQNPRHLVRRRGQEARLRCSPMKGHSHVYWYRQLPEEGLKFMVYLQKENIIDESGMPKERFSAEFPKEGPSILRIQQVVRGDSAAYFCASSPQSLGDGYTFGSGTRLTVV.

The V call is TRBV6-5, the J call TRBJ2-7; D perhaps matches TRBD1 (7 bases). V was clipped by 4 bases and J by 0 bases, with 10 bases between them. The CDR3 loop spans 14 amino acids. Germline V gene lookup returns CDR1 MNHEY and CDR2 SVGAGI. CDR3 in DNA: TGTGCCAGCAGTTGGGGGGACAGCTCCTACGAGCAGTACTTC. The encoded protein is CASSWGDSSYEQYF.

The V gene is TRBV7-9, the J gene TRBJ2-1; 14 positions agree with TRBD2. The junction had 10 bases not matched to a gene; V was cut back by 5 bases and J by 4 bases. The CDR3 length is 18 residues. Germline CDR1 is SEHNR and CDR2 is FQNEAQ (reference sequence). CDR3 in DNA: TGTGCCAGCAGCCCCCACCCTGGACTAGCGGGGGGTTACAATGAGCAGTTCTTC. Translating gives CASSPHPGLAGGYNEQFF. Complete variable domain (other parts from reference TRBV7-9 and TRBJ2-1): DTGVSQNPRHKITKRGQNVTFRCDPISEHNRLYWYRQTLGQGPEFLTYFQNEAQLEKSRLLSDRFSAERPKGSFSTLEIQRTEQGDSAMYLCASSPHPGLAGGYNEQFFGPGTRLTVL.

This chain joins TRBV7-2 and TRBJ2-2; perhaps TRBD1 as D (5 bases). Trimming cost V 1 base and J 0 bases, with 9 bases left between them. The CDR3 is made up of 16 amino acids. The germline gives CDR1 SGHTA, CDR2 FQGNSA. The CDR3 region has the DNA TGTGCCAGCAGCTTAGTCAGGGCAACGAACACCGGGGAGCTGTTTTTT. Translation: CASSLVRATNTGELFF.

This CDR3 reads CASREGQGAGPQHF. In DNA form, the CDR3 reads TGTGCCAGCAGGGAAGGACAGGGGGCTGGCCCCCAGCATTTT. The V and J genes are TRBV28 and TRBJ1-5; 11 nucleotides agree with TRBD1. The CDR3 spans 14 residues. Germline-derived CDR1 and CDR2 are MDHEN and SYDVKM. V dropped 6 bases and J dropped 10; count of bases not matched to a gene: 8.

This chain connects TRBV7-8 to TRBJ2-3; TRBD1 matches at 10 bases. Germline V gene sequence: CDR1 SGHVS, CDR2 FQNEAQ. The CDR3 runs to 13 residues. The V gene end was trimmed by 8 bases and the J gene end by 4 bases; junction bases not matched to a gene: 3. CDR3 protein: CASRTGGADTQYF. The CDR3 DNA is TGTGCCAGCCGGACAGGGGGAGCAGATACGCAGTATTTT.

This chain uses TRBV7-3 with TRBJ2-1; 11 bases are shared with TRBD2. This CDR3 spans 15 amino acids. From germline, CDR1 is SGHTA and CDR2 FQGTGA. V shed 4 bases, J shed 3 bases, and the junction held 2 bases outside the gene matches. The CDR3 region has the DNA TGTGCCAGCAGCTCACTAGCGGGAGACTACAATGAGCAGTTCTTC. Amino acids: CASSSLAGDYNEQFF. The full variable domain, with the rest looked up from reference TRBV7-3 and TRBJ2-1, is GAGVSQTPSNKVTEKGKYVELRCDPISGHTALYWYRQSLGQGPEFLIYFQGTGAADDSGLPNDRFFAVRPEGSVSTLKIQRTERGDSAVYLCASSSLAGDYNEQFFGPGTRLTVL.

The V call is TRBV11-2, the J call TRBJ2-7; 11 nucleotides align to TRBD2. The ends lost 5 bases at V and 3 bases at J; junction bases unmatched: 9. Germline loops: CDR1 SGHAT, CDR2 FQNNGV. The CDR3 length is 16 residues. DNA of the CDR3: TGTGCCAGCAGCCGAGGACTAGCGGGTGGTAGCTACGAGCAGTACTTC. Encoded protein: CASSRGLAGGSYEQYF.

The V call is TRBV7-9, the J call TRBJ2-2; D ambiguous. The CDR3 totals 12 residues. V was clipped by 7 bases and J by 7 bases, with 10 bases between them. The germline CDR1 and CDR2 sequences are SEHNR and FQNEAQ (reference sequence). CDR3 amino acids: CASTSQLGELFF. CDR3 DNA: TGTGCCAGCACCTCACAGCTCGGGGAGCTGTTTTTT.

V gene TRBV6-5 combines with J gene TRBJ1-1, with D possibly matching TRBD1 (5 bases). The CDR3 sequence is 13 residues long. The ends were cut back, 3 bases at V and 5 bases at J, with 10 bases in the middle. CDR1 and CDR2 (germline): MNHEY, SVGAGI. CDR3 sequence reads: CASSYQGWTEAFF. DNA for the CDR3: TGTGCCAGCAGTTATCAGGGTTGGACTGAAGCTTTCTTT.

The CDR3 nucleotides are TGTGCCAGTAGTGTCCCAGGGTATGAAAAACTGTTTTTT. The encoded protein is CASSVPGYEKLFF. V usage is TRBV19 and J usage is TRBJ1-4; D is possibly TRBD1 (5 bases). Germline V gives CDR1 LNHDA, CDR2 SQIVND (reference sequence). This CDR3 has 13 amino acids. Trimming removed 5 bases from V and 6 bases from J, with 10 bases in between.

This clone has just one count. The genes are TRBV30 and TRBJ1-1; no definite D call. This CDR3 is built from 14 residues. Germline V gene data show CDR1 as GTSNPN and CDR2 as SVGIG (reference sequence). V lost 0 bases, J lost 5 bases, and 13 bases lay in between. CDR3 protein: CAWSVRDRTTEAFF. CDR3 DNA sequence: TGTGCCTGGAGTGTCCGGGATAGAACGACTGAAGCTTTCTTT.

CDR3 DNA sequence: TGTGCCAGCAGCTTAATTAGCGGGAGTTATTCTAGCACAGATACGCAGTATTTT. As protein: CASSLISGSYSSTDTQYF. The chain joins TRBV7-3 to TRBJ2-3; 9 bases fit TRBD2. This CDR3 has 18 amino acids. Germline CDR1 reads SGHTA; CDR2 reads FQGTGA. V dropped 1 base and J dropped 0; count of bases not matched to a gene: 8.

The chain is built from TRBV9 and TRBJ2-3; 10 positions agree with TRBD2. The CDR3 is made up of 16 amino acids. The germline gives CDR1 SGDLS, CDR2 YYNGEE. Trimming at V came to 1 base and at J to 5 bases, leaving 7 bases not matched to a gene. CDR3 in amino acids: CASSVSGRAGGDTQYF. CDR3 DNA sequence: TGTGCCAGCAGCGTAAGCGGGAGGGCCGGCGGAGATACGCAGTATTTT.

The chain has TRBV6-5 and TRBJ1-3, with D possibly matching TRBD1 (5 bases). Trimming took off 4 bases at V and 4 bases at J, with 11 bases between the two ends. Germline CDR1 is MNHEY and CDR2 is SVGAGI. The CDR3 length is 14 residues. The CDR3, as DNA: TGTGCCAGCAGTTTGGGGGGATCGGGAAACACCATATATTTT. Protein sequence: CASSLGGSGNTIYF.

V and J are TRBV19 and TRBJ1-4, with D possibly being TRBD1 (5 bases). V was shortened by 2 bases and J by 12 bases, with 16 bases between the two germline ends. Germline V gives CDR1 LNHDA, CDR2 SQIVND (reference sequence). This CDR3 is 14 amino acids long. The CDR3 DNA is TGTGCCAGTAGTATACGGGGGTCGATCAGCCAACTGTTTTTT. This encodes CASSIRGSISQLFF.